The entry that follows covers one TCR beta chain sequence. V shed 7 bases and J shed 4 bases, with 15 bases lying between them. Germline V gene sequence: CDR1 SGHRS, CDR2 YFSETQ. The CDR3 runs to 13 residues. Sequencing of TCR beta was carried out in blood CD8+ and CD4+ T cells. Healthy donors formed controls matched for age and sex. Negative isolation yielded CD4+ and CD8+ T cells, and FACS enriched TEMRA cells. The data stem from a study of CD8 T cells in Susac syndrome. RNA amounts of roughly 0.45 to 1 ug underwent reverse transcription with random hexamers. Each CDR3 protein is one row after TCRdb ran MiXCR on the immunoSEQ multiplex PCR reads. Here the sample spans roughly 50,000 distinct CDR3 sequences, 90% to 95% being singletons.

Sequenced sample: CD8+ T cells from PBMCs. This chain uses TRBV5-1 with TRBJ2-7; maybe TRBD1 (6 bases). This TCR came from a human donor in good health. The CDR3 is CASPPGHPYEQYF. The CDR3, as DNA: TGCGCCAGCCCACCGGGACACCCATACGAGCAGTACTTC.